Listed below are T cell receptor beta chains from one sample, sequenced in a study of CD8+ T cells in alopecia areata. Data came from immunoSEQ multiplex PCR; TCRdb stores just in-frame clones and leaves some out. Of 170,000 or so clones listed, about 60% are singletons. This specimen consisted of CD8+ T cells sorted from blood, obtained at week 24, from a patient treated with tofacitinib. The source of these receptors is a human donor with alopecia areata. Each CDR3 is given without its conserved first and last residue. Clone size is not always given. Where it is, it says once, few, many or a class for expanded clones.

size: once
V: TRBV7-8
CDR3: ASSLASQLAYGYT

size: NA
V: TRBV5-1
CDR3: ASSFGVEGAGLNSPLH

size: few
V: TRBV15
CDR3: ATSRDPGTRNEKLF

size: few
V: TRBV30
CDR3: ACIGTTNTGELF

size: once
V: TRBV4-1
CDR3: ASSQDREQF

size: once
V: TRBV7-9
CDR3: ASSLVGRNTEAF

size: NA
V: TRBV30
CDR3: AWSVMSSYNEQF

size: few
V: TRBV5-1
CDR3: ASSFLGVSYEQY

size: NA
V: TRBV7-9
CDR3: ASSSGGSPLH

size: NA
V: TRBV25-1
CDR3: ASSEGQASSYEQY

size: NA
V: TRBV30
CDR3: AWSGQGTGNQPQH

size: NA
V: TRBV6-1
CDR3: ASSRDKSYEQY

size: NA
V: TRBV7-7
CDR3: ASSSGLAGLETQY

size: NA
V: TRBV9
CDR3: ASSAQGGGTGELF

size: NA
V: TRBV5-6
CDR3: ASSKSRGASYEQY

size: NA
V: TRBV30
CDR3: AWSGGQGYTEPQH

size: NA
V: TRBV29-1
CDR3: SVEDQDSSYEQY

size: NA
V: TRBV10-3
CDR3: AISGPNQPQH

size: NA
V: TRBV6-5
CDR3: ASSQAGGEAF

size: NA
V: TRBV5-6
CDR3: ASSLGGGVQY

size: few
V: TRBV4-1
CDR3: ASSHGDSNTDTQY

size: few
V: TRBV7-8
CDR3: ASSQSSYNEQF

size: few
V: TRBV27
CDR3: ASNERQGRLNSPLH

size: few
V: TRBV5-1
CDR3: ASSLAYLGTRNTEAF

size: few
V: TRBV4-1
CDR3: ASTRTGLRNQPQH

size: NA
V: TRBV27
CDR3: ASRPPGSQETQY